The rows below give T cell receptor beta chains drawn from one sample of a study of Graves' ophthalmopathy and Graves' hyperthyroidism. Via MiXCR, TCRdb re-called the multiplex PCR reads, giving one row per CDR3 protein. The sample lists 200,000 to 300,000 distinct CDR3 sequences; about 46% were seen once. Sequenced: peripheral blood. These receptors all come from an adult man with Graves' ophthalmopathy. CDR3s include the opening cysteine and the closing phenylalanine or tryptophan.

cdr3_length: 13; j_call: TRBJ2-7; v_call: TRBV12-3/TRBV12-4; cdr3_aa: CASTNGSTYEQYF
cdr3_length: 14; j_call: TRBJ2-7; v_call: TRBV20-1; cdr3_aa: CSALGSEDSYEQYF
cdr3_length: 14; j_call: TRBJ2-7; v_call: TRBV9; cdr3_aa: CASSLDKGDYEQYF
cdr3_length: 14; j_call: TRBJ1-3; v_call: TRBV12-3/TRBV12-4; cdr3_aa: CASSRRSSGNTIYF
cdr3_length: 13; j_call: TRBJ1-2; v_call: TRBV4-1; cdr3_aa: CASSQQGPYGYTF
cdr3_length: 14; j_call: TRBJ1-5; v_call: TRBV2; cdr3_aa: CASSAPTGNQPQHF
cdr3_length: 15; j_call: TRBJ2-2; v_call: TRBV15; cdr3_aa: CATSSANRVGGELFF
cdr3_length: 16; j_call: TRBJ2-7; v_call: TRBV7-8; cdr3_aa: CASSLLSGMTPYEQYF
cdr3_length: 15; j_call: TRBJ1-5; v_call: TRBV12-3/TRBV12-4; cdr3_aa: CASSGGTGLFNPQHF
cdr3_length: 15; j_call: TRBJ2-7; v_call: TRBV7-9; cdr3_aa: CASSLKLDPGHEQYF
cdr3_length: 14; j_call: TRBJ2-7; v_call: TRBV19; cdr3_aa: CASSYGLGSYEQYF
cdr3_length: 12; j_call: TRBJ2-6; v_call: TRBV7-3; cdr3_aa: CASASRDNVLTF
cdr3_length: 15; j_call: TRBJ2-2; v_call: TRBV5-6; cdr3_aa: CASSTGQLNTGELFF
cdr3_length: 14; j_call: TRBJ2-7; v_call: TRBV27; cdr3_aa: CASQMSSEAYEQYF
cdr3_length: 17; j_call: TRBJ1-2; v_call: TRBV12-3/TRBV12-4; cdr3_aa: CASSPNAVGDEDYGYTF
cdr3_length: 14; j_call: TRBJ1-5; v_call: TRBV15; cdr3_aa: CASSTGIGNQPQHF
cdr3_length: 17; j_call: TRBJ2-2; v_call: TRBV9; cdr3_aa: CASSVAAGVVDTGELFF
cdr3_length: 15; j_call: TRBJ2-6; v_call: TRBV7-9; cdr3_aa: CASSPEGTGANVLTF
cdr3_length: 15; j_call: TRBJ1-6; v_call: TRBV2; cdr3_aa: CASSEGAPNNSPLHF
cdr3_length: 18; j_call: TRBJ1-4; v_call: TRBV7-9; cdr3_aa: CASSLAVRQAATNEKLFF
cdr3_length: 14; j_call: TRBJ2-5; v_call: TRBV7-3; cdr3_aa: CASSSRGLVSAQYF
cdr3_length: 13; j_call: TRBJ1-1; v_call: TRBV29-1; cdr3_aa: CSVEDQGTGEAFF
cdr3_length: 15; j_call: TRBJ1-6; v_call: TRBV7-2; cdr3_aa: CASRTGLGINSPLHF
cdr3_length: 19; j_call: TRBJ2-6; v_call: TRBV5-1; cdr3_aa: CASSLVDRTLRSGANVLTF
cdr3_length: 13; j_call: TRBJ1-4; v_call: TRBV7-9; cdr3_aa: CASSSSLNEKLFF
cdr3_length: 15; j_call: TRBJ2-2; v_call: TRBV7-2; cdr3_aa: CASSLGTGVNGELFF
cdr3_length: 14; j_call: TRBJ1-5; v_call: TRBV19; cdr3_aa: CASTLPTGNQPQHF
cdr3_length: 14; j_call: TRBJ1-6; v_call: TRBV12-3/TRBV12-4; cdr3_aa: CARETYSTNSPLHF
cdr3_length: 16; j_call: TRBJ1-6; v_call: TRBV6-5; cdr3_aa: CASSYSSASYNSPLHF
cdr3_length: 13; j_call: TRBJ2-1; v_call: TRBV29-1; cdr3_aa: CSVEGLAGNEQFF
cdr3_length: 14; j_call: TRBJ2-2; v_call: TRBV29-1; cdr3_aa: CSVGGTLNTGELFF
cdr3_length: 15; j_call: TRBJ2-7; v_call: TRBV7-2; cdr3_aa: CASSFGQQGSYEQYF
cdr3_length: 16; j_call: TRBJ2-2; v_call: TRBV9; cdr3_aa: CASSVGLSRNTGELFF
cdr3_length: 15; j_call: TRBJ2-5; v_call: TRBV9; cdr3_aa: CASSVAVGREETQYF
cdr3_length: 15; j_call: TRBJ2-7; v_call: TRBV6-5; cdr3_aa: CASRHTGASSYEQYF
cdr3_length: 15; j_call: TRBJ2-7; v_call: TRBV10-3; cdr3_aa: CAISSWTGGSYEQYF
cdr3_length: 13; j_call: TRBJ1-1; v_call: TRBV20-1; cdr3_aa: CSAPDQANTEAFF
cdr3_length: 13; j_call: TRBJ2-5; v_call: TRBV11-2; cdr3_aa: CASSLGAEEPQYF
cdr3_length: 17; j_call: TRBJ1-6; v_call: TRBV7-2; cdr3_aa: CASSQDPGRNGNSPLHF
cdr3_length: 12; j_call: TRBJ2-2; v_call: TRBV11-2; cdr3_aa: CASSFWGGELFF
cdr3_length: 14; j_call: TRBJ2-2; v_call: TRBV24-1; cdr3_aa: CATSDFTGTGELFF
cdr3_length: 14; j_call: TRBJ2-5; v_call: TRBV7-7; cdr3_aa: CASSFLVGDETQYF